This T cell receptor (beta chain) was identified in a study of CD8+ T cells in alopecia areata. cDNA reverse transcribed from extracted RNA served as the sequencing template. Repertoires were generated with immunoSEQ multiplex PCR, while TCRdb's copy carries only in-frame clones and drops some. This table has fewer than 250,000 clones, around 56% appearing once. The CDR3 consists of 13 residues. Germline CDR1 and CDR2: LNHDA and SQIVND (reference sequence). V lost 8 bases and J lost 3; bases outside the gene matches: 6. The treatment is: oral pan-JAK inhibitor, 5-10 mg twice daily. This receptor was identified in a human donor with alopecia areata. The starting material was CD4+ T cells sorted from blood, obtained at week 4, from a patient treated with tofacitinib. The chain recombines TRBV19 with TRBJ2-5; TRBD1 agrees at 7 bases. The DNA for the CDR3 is TGTGCCAGTCGTAACAGGGGAGAAGAGACCCAGTACTTC. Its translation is CASRNRGEETQYF. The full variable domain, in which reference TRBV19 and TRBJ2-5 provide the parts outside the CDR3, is DGGITQSPKYLFRKEGQNVTLSCEQNLNHDAMYWYRQDPGQGLRLIYYSQIVNDFQKGDIAEGYSVSREKKESFPLTVTSAQKNPTAFYLCASRNRGEETQYFGPGTRLLVL.